This T cell receptor beta chain was found in a study of blood T cells in healthy people across ages. Combining a sample-barcoded 5' primer with a J-beta primer mix, a second PCR ran for roughly 6 to 12 cycles. TCRdb passed the 5' RACE reads through MiXCR, listing each CDR3 protein once. The sample holds 1,500,000 or so distinct CDR3 sequences, roughly 43% seen once. General study results and limits: Estimated diversity across one million T cells was deemed an underestimate.

The germline V gene encodes CDR1 LNHNV and CDR2 YYDKDF (reference sequence). The J segment lost 7 bases and the V segment lost 3 bases, leaving 5 bases of the junction unmatched. This CDR3 has 13 residues. A note on this clonotype: Its antigen is unidentified.

J is TRBJ1-2 and V is TRBV15; TRBD1 agrees at 7 bases. Source material: blood. The receptor was isolated from a woman younger than 35 in good health. CDR3: CATSSTGDRGYTF. The CDR3 DNA is TGTGCCACCAGCAGTACAGGGGATCGTGGCTACACCTTC.